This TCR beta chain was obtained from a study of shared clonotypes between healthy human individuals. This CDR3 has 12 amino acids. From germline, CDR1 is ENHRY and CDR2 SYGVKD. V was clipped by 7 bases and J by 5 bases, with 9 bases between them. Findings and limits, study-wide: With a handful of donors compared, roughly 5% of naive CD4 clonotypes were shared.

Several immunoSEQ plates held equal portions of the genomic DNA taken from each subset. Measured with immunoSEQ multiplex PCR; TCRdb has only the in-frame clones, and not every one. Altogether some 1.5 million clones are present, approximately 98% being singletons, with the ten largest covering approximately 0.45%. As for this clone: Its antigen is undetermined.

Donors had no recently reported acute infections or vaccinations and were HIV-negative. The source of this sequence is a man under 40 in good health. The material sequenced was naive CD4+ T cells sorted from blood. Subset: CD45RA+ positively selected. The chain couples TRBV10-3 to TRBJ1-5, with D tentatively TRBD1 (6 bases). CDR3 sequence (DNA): TGTGCCATCAAGGGGGATCATCAGCCCCAGCATTTT. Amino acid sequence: CAIKGDHQPQHF.